This TCR beta chain comes out of a study of shared clonotypes between healthy human individuals. The CDR3 has 14 amino acids. Per the germline V gene, CDR1 is SGHVS and CDR2 is FQNEAQ. J gave up 4 bases and V 4 bases, and 1 base lay outside the gene matches. Terminally differentiated effector memory CD45RA+ cells were excluded by CCR7 positive selection of CD45RO-negative cells. Libraries were prepared by immunoSEQ multiplex PCR; TCRdb keeps only in-frame clonotypes and omits some of them. The table includes over 2 million clones, less than 95% detected once. The sample taken for sequencing was naive CD8+ T cells sorted from blood. This TCR was sampled from a young man in good health. J is TRBJ1-4 and V is TRBV7-8; 9 bases are shared with TRBD1. In DNA form, the CDR3 reads TGTGCCAGCAGCTGGGGACAGGGTAATGAAAAACTGTTTTTT. It is translated as CASSWGQGNEKLFF.